This is a list of T cell receptor beta chains from one sample in a study of OX40 agonist ivuxolimab in advanced cancers. The data were produced by immunoSEQ multiplex PCR, yet TCRdb's version contains in-frame clones alone and is incomplete. The data contain about 82,000 clones, around 84% of them singletons. The material was CD4+ or CD8+ T cells sorted from blood, obtained in a trial of the OX40 agonist ivuxolimab. The origin of the receptors is an adult with an advanced solid tumor such as melanoma, head and neck, liver or kidney cancer. CDR3s include the opening cysteine and the closing phenylalanine or tryptophan. The D gene is left open where the match is weak. Not every row has a clone size; where given, it reads once, few, many or a size class.

>TRBJ1-1|TRBV7-9|NA|NA
CASSLEWTVLPSNTEAFF
TGTGCCAGCAGCTTAGAATGGACAGTCCTTCCCTCGAACACTGAAGCTTTCTTT
>TRBJ1-6|TRBV6-6|NA|NA
CASLDRAYSPLHF
TGTGCCAGCCTGGACCGGGCCTATTCACCCCTCCACTTT
>TRBJ2-1|TRBV5-6|TRBD1|NA
CASSSLTGGLGNEQFF
TGTGCCAGCAGCTCCTTAACAGGGGGTCTGGGCAATGAGCAGTTCTTC
>TRBJ2-3|TRBV7-3|NA|NA
CASSLTSGTDTQYF
TGTGCCAGCAGCTTAACGTCCGGTACAGATACGCAGTATTTT
>TRBJ2-7|TRBV6-5|TRBD2|few
CASSYSRTSGSYEQYF
TGTGCCAGCAGTTACTCACGGACTAGCGGGAGCTACGAGCAGTACTTC
>TRBJ1-1|TRBV2|NA|NA
CASSVRGITEAFF
TGTGCCAGCAGTGTTCGGGGTATAACTGAAGCTTTCTTT
>TRBJ2-3|TRBV7-9|TRBD2|NA
CASSPASGALTSTDTQYF
TGTGCCAGCAGCCCCGCTAGCGGGGCCCTCACTAGCACAGATACGCAGTATTTT
>TRBJ2-5|TRBV5-4|NA|NA
CASSLTRSGAETQYF
TGTGCCAGCAGCTTGACGCGTTCAGGGGCGGAGACCCAGTACTTC
>TRBJ2-1|TRBV6-5|TRBD2|NA
CASSSLAGSYNEQFF
TGTGCCAGCAGCTCACTAGCGGGGAGCTACAATGAGCAGTTCTTC
>TRBJ1-5|TRBV10-3|TRBD1|NA
CAISQTGELPQHF
TGTGCCATCAGTCAGACAGGGGAACTGCCCCAGCATTTT
>TRBJ2-3|TRBV7-2|NA|few
CASSPSRWEDTQYF
TGTGCCAGCAGCCCATCCCGATGGGAAGATACGCAGTATTTT
>TRBJ1-1|TRBV9|NA|NA
CASSVGPGWNTEAFF
TGTGCCAGCAGCGTAGGACCGGGATGGAACACTGAAGCTTTCTTT
>TRBJ2-7|TRBV18|NA|few
CASSPVTLGEQYF
TGTGCCAGCTCCCCCGTGACCTTAGGGGAGCAGTACTTC
>TRBJ1-2|TRBV27|NA|once
CASSFQGNYGYTF
TGTGCCAGCAGTTTTCAGGGAAACTATGGCTACACCTTC
>TRBJ2-5|TRBV27|NA|NA
CASSLRGTQYF
TGTGCCAGCAGTCTTCGTGGGACCCAGTACTTC
>TRBJ1-3|TRBV6-6|NA|NA
CASTGLSAGNTIYF
TGTGCCAGCACGGGCCTGTCTGCTGGAAACACCATATATTTT
>TRBJ2-2|TRBV18|NA|NA
CASSPTGELFF
TGTGCCAGCTCACCAACCGGGGAGCTGTTTTTT
>TRBJ1-6|TRBV4-2|NA|NA
CASSQSGASDNSPLHF
TGTGCCAGCAGCCAGTCGGGGGCCTCCGATAATTCACCCCTCCACTTT
>TRBJ2-2|TRBV7-2|NA|NA
CASSSRQSWGELFF
TGTGCCAGCAGCTCAAGACAGTCCTGGGGGGAGCTGTTTTTT
>TRBJ1-1|TRBV5-6|NA|NA
CASSFADQATEAFF
TGTGCCAGCAGCTTTGCTGACCAGGCCACTGAAGCTTTCTTT
>TRBJ1-5|TRBV6-1|TRBD1|NA
CASSEWTGGQPQHF
TGTGCCAGCAGTGAATGGACAGGAGGTCAGCCCCAGCATTTT
>TRBJ2-7|TRBV9|TRBD1|NA
CASSVGGTGAYEQYF
TGTGCCAGCAGCGTAGGGGGAACAGGGGCCTACGAGCAGTACTTC